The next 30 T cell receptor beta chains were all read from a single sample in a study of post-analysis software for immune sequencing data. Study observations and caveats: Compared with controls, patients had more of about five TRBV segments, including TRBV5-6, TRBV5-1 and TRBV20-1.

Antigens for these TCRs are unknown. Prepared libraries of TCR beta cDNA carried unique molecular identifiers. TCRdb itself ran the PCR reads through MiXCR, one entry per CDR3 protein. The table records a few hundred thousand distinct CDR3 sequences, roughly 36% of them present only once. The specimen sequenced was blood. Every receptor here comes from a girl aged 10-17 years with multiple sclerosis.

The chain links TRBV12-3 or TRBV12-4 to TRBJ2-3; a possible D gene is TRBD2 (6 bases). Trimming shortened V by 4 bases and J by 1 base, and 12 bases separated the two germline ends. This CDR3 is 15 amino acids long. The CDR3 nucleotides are TGTGCCAGCAGTTCAAGGCGGGGAGGCACAGATACGCAGTATTTT. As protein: CASSSRRGGTDTQYF.

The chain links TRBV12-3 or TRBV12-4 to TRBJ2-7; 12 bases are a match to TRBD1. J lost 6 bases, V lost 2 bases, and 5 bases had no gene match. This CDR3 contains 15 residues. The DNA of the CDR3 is TGTGCCAGCAGTTTACGGGACAGGGGGCGGCCCGAGCAGTACTTC. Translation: CASSLRDRGRPEQYF.

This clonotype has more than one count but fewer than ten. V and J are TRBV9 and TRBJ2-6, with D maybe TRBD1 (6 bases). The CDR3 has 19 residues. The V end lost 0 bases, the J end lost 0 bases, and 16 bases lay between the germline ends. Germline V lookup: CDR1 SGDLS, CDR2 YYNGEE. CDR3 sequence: CASSVGLGALFSGANVLTF. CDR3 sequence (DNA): TGTGCCAGCAGCGTAGGTTTGGGGGCCCTTTTCTCTGGGGCCAACGTCCTGACTTTC. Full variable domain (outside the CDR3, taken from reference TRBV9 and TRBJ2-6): DSGVTQTPKHLITATGQRVTLRCSPRSGDLSVYWYQQSLDQGLQFLIQYYNGEERAKGNILERFSAQQFPDLHSELNLSSLELGDSALYFCASSVGLGALFSGANVLTFGAGSRLTVL.

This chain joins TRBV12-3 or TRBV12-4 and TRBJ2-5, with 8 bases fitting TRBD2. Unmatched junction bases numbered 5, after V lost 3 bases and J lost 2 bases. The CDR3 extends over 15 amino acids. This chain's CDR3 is CASSFRGGGQETQYF. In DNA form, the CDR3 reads TGTGCCAGCAGTTTTCGGGGGGGAGGTCAAGAGACCCAGTACTTC.

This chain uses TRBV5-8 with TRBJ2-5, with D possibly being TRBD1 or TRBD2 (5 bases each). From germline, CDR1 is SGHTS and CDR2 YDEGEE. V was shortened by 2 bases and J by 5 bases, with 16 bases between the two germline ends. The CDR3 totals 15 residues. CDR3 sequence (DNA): TGTGCCAGCAGCTTTGGGGGTCGCGGGCTGGAGACCCAGTACTTC. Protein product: CASSFGGRGLETQYF. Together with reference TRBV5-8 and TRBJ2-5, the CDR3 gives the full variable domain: EAGVTQSPTHLIKTRGQQATLRCSPISGHTSVYWYQQALGLGLQFLLWYDEGEERNRGNFPPRFSGRQFPNYSSELNVNALELEDSALYLCASSFGGRGLETQYFGPGTRLLVL.

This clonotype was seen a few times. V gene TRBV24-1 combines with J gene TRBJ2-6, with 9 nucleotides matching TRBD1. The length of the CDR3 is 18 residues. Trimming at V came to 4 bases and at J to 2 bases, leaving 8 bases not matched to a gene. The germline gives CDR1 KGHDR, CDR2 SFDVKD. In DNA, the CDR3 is TGTGCCACCAGTGACAGTCCGGGACAGGGTGCTGGGGCCAACGTCCTGACTTTC. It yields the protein CATSDSPGQGAGANVLTF.

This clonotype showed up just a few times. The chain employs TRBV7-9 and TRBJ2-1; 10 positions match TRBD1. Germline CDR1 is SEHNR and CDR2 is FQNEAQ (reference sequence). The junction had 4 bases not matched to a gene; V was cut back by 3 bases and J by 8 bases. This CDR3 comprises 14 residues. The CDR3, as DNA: TGTGCCAGCAGCTTTCCCGGGACAGGGGATGAGCAGTTCTTC. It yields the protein CASSFPGTGDEQFF. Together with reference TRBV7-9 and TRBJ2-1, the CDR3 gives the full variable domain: DTGVSQNPRHKITKRGQNVTFRCDPISEHNRLYWYRQTLGQGPEFLTYFQNEAQLEKSRLLSDRFSAERPKGSFSTLEIQRTEQGDSAMYLCASSFPGTGDEQFFGPGTRLTVL.

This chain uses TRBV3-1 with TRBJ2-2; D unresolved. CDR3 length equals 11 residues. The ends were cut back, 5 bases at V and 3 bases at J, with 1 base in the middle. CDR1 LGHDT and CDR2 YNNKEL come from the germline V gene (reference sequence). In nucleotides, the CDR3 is TGTGCCAGCAGCGACACCGGGGAGCTGTTTTTT. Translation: CASSDTGELFF. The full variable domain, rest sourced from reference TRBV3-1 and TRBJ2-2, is DTAVSQTPKYLVTQMGNDKSIKCEQNLGHDTMYWYKQDSKKFLKIMFSYNNKELIINETVPNRFSPKSPDKAHLNLHINSLELGDSAVYFCASSDTGELFFGEGSRLTVL.

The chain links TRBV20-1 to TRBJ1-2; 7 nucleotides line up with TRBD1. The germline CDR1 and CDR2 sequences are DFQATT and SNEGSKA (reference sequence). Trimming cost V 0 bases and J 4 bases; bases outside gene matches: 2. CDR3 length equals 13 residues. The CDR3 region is CSARERDSYGYTF. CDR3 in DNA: TGCAGTGCTAGAGAGCGGGACAGCTATGGCTACACCTTC.

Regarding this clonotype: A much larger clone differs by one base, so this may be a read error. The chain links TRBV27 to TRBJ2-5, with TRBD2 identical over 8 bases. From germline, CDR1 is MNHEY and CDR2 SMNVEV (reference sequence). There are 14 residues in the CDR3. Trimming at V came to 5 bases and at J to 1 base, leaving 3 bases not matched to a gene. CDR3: CASSRGGAQETQYF. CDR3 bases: TGTGCCAGCAGTCGGGGGGGGGCCCAAGAGACCCAGTACTTC.

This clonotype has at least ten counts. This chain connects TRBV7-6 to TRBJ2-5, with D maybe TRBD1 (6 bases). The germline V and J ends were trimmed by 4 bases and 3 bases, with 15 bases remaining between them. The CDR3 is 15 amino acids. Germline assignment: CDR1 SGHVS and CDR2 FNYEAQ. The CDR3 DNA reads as TGTGCCAGCAGCTCAAAGCCCCGGGACAAAGAGACCCAGTACTTC. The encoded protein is CASSSKPRDKETQYF.

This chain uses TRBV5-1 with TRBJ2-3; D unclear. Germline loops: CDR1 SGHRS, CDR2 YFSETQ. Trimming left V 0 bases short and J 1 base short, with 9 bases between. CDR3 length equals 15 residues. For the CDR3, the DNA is TGCGCCAGCAGCTTGGGAGGCAGCCGCACAGATACGCAGTATTTT. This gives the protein CASSLGGSRTDTQYF.

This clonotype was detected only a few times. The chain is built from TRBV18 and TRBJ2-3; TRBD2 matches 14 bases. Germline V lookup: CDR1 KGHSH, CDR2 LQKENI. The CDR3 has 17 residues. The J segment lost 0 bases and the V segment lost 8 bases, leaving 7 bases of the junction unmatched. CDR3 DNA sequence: TGTGCCAGCACCCGGACTAGCGGGGGGCCTAGCACAGATACGCAGTATTTT. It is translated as CASTRTSGGPSTDTQYF.

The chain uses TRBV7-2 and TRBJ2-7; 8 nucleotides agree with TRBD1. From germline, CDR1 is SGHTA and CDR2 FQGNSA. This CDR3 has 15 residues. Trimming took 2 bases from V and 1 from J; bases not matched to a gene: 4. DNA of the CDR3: TGTGCCAGCAGCTTAACAACAGGGGGTTCCTACGAGCAGTACTTC. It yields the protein CASSLTTGGSYEQYF.

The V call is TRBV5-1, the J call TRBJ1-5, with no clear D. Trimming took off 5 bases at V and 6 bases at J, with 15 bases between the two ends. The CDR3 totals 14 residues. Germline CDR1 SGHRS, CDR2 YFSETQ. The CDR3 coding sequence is TGCGCCAGCAGTGAAACGTGGGGTAGTCAGCCCCAGCATTTT. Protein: CASSETWGSQPQHF.

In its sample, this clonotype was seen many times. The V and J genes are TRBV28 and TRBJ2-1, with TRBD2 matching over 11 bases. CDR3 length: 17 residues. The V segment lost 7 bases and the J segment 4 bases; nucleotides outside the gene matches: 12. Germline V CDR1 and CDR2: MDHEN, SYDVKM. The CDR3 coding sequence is TGTGCCAGCACGCCCCTGGGGCTAGCGGGGGGATACAATGAGCAGTTCTTC. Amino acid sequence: CASTPLGLAGGYNEQFF.

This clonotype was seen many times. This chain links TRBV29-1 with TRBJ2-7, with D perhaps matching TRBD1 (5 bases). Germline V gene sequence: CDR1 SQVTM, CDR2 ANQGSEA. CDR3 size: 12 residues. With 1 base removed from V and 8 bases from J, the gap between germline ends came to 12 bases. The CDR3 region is CSVEVQGRQQYF. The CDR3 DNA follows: TGCAGCGTTGAAGTGCAGGGTCGGCAGCAGTACTTC.

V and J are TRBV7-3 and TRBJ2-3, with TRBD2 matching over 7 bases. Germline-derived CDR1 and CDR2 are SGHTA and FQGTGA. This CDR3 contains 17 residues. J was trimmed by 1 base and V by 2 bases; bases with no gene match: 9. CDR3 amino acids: CASSLAGDSQGTDTQYF. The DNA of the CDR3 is TGTGCCAGCAGCTTAGCGGGGGACTCTCAGGGCACAGATACGCAGTATTTT. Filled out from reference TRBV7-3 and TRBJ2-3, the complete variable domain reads GAGVSQTPSNKVTEKGKYVELRCDPISGHTALYWYRQSLGQGPEFLIYFQGTGAADDSGLPNDRFFAVRPEGSVSTLKIQRTERGDSAVYLCASSLAGDSQGTDTQYFGPGTRLTVL.

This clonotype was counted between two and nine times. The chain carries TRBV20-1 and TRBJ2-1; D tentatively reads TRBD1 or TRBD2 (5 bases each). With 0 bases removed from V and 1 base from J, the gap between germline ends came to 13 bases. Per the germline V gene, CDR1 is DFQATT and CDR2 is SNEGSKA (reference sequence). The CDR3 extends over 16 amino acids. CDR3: CSARDPDGASYNEQFF. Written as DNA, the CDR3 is TGCAGTGCTAGAGACCCTGACGGGGCTTCCTACAATGAGCAGTTCTTC.

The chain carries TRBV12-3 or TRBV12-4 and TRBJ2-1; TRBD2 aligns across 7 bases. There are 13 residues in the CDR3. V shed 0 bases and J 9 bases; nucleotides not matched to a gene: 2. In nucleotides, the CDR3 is TGTGCCAGCAGTTTAGCAGGGAGGGTTGAGCAGTTCTTC. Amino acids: CASSLAGRVEQFF.

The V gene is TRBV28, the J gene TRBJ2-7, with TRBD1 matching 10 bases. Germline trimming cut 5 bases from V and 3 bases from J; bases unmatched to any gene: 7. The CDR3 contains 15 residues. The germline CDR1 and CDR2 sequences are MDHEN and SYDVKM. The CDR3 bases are TGTGCCAGCAGTGATGACAGGGGGCTTGTCTACGAGCAGTACTTC. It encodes CASSDDRGLVYEQYF.

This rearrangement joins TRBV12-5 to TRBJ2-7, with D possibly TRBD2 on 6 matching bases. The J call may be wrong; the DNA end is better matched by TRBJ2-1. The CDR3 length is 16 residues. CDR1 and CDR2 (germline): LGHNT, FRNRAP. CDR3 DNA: TGTGCTAGTGCCCCACCCGACATGGGGGGAATATCTGAGCAGTTCTTC. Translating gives CASAPPDMGGISEQFF.

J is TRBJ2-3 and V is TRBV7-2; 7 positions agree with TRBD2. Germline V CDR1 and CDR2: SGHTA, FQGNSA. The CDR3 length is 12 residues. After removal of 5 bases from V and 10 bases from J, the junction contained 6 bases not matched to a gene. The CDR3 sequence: CASSDKRGAQYF. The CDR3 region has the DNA TGTGCCAGCAGCGACAAGCGGGGAGCGCAGTATTTT.

CDR3 amino acids: CASSLRGAPLYEKLFF. The DNA for the CDR3 is TGTGCCAGCAGCTTACGGGGGGCGCCTCTATATGAAAAACTGTTTTTT. The rearrangement joins TRBV5-5 to TRBJ1-4, with D possibly matching TRBD1 (6 bases). CDR3 length equals 16 residues. The germline gives CDR1 SGHKS, CDR2 YYEKEE (reference sequence). The V end was cut by 2 bases, the J end by 6 bases, with 17 bases between.

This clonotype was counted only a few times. CDR3 sequence (DNA): TGCGCCAGCAGTCTGACTGGGGGGATTCGAGTAGATACGCAGTATTTT. It codes for CASSLTGGIRVDTQYF. V gene TRBV5-1 combines with J gene TRBJ2-3, with D maybe TRBD2 (6 bases). Germline V gene data show CDR1 as SGHRS and CDR2 as YFSETQ. Trimming shortened V by 5 bases and J by 5 bases, and 21 bases separated the two germline ends. The CDR3 extends over 16 amino acids.

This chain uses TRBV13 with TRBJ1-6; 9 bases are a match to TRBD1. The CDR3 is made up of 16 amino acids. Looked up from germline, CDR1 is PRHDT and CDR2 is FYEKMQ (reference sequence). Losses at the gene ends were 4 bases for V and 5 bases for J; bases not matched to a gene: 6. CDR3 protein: CASSSTGTGNNSPLHF. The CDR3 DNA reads TGTGCCAGCAGCTCAACCGGGACAGGGAATAATTCACCCCTCCACTTT.

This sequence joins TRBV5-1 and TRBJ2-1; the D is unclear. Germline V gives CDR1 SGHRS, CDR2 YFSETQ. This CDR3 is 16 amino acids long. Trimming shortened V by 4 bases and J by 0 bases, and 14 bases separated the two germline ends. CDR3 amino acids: CASSTTGGNSYNEQFF. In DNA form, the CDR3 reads TGCGCCAGCAGCACGACGGGTGGGAACTCCTACAATGAGCAGTTCTTC. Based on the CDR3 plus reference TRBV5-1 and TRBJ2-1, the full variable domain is KAGVTQTPRYLIKTRGQQVTLSCSPISGHRSVSWYQQTPGQGLQFLFEYFSETQRNKGNFPGRFSGRQFSNSRSEMNVSTLELGDSALYLCASSTTGGNSYNEQFFGPGTRLTVL.

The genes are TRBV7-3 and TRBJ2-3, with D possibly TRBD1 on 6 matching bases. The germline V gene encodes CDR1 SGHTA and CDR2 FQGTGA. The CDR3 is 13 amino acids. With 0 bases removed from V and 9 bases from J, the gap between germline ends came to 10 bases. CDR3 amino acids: CASSLTGDNTQYF. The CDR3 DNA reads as TGTGCCAGCAGCTTAACGGGGGACAACACGCAGTATTTT.

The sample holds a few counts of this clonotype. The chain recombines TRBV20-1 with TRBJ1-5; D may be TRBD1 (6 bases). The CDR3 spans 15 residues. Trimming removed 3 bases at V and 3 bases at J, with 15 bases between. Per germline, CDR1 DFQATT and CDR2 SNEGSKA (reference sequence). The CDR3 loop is CSASDYRASNQPQHF. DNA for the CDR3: TGCAGTGCTAGCGATTACAGGGCCTCCAATCAGCCCCAGCATTTT.

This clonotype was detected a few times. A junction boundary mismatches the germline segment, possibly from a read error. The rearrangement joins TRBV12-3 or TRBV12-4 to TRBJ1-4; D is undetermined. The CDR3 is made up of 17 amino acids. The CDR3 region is CAGSLAPRTLTNEKLFF. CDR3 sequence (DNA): TGTGCCGGCAGTTTAGCGCCTAGAACACTGACTAATGAAAAACTGTTTTTT.